The 3 T cell receptor beta chains listed next were all sequenced from one sample in a study of shared clonotypes between healthy human individuals. This table comes from immunoSEQ multiplex PCR, and its TCRdb copy is limited to in-frame clones, with some not included. The sample consists of about 1 million clones, 70% to 80% of them appearing once. The sample was memory CD4+ T cells sorted from blood. Subset meaning: CD45RA-negative fraction. The receptors here all came from a man aged 18 to 29 in good health.

This rearrangement joins TRBV7-9 to TRBJ2-2, with 11 bases matching TRBD1. The CDR3 contains 18 residues. Germline V lookup: CDR1 SEHNR, CDR2 FQNEAQ (reference sequence). J gave up 0 bases and V 2 bases, and 5 bases lay outside the gene matches. The CDR3: CASSLLGQGATNTGELFF. The CDR3 nucleotides read TGTGCCAGCAGCTTACTCGGACAGGGGGCGACGAACACCGGGGAGCTGTTTTTT.

Remarks on this clone: With a much larger clone just one base away, this may be a read error. V usage is TRBV4-1 and J usage is TRBJ2-1, with 11 nucleotides matching TRBD2. The CDR3 runs to 16 residues. Germline CDR1 is MGHRA and CDR2 is YSYEKL. V gave up 4 bases and J gave up 4 bases; unmatched junction bases: 6. Here the CDR3 DNA reads TGCGCCAGCAGCCGGGGTGGGACTAGCGGTTACAATGAGCAGTTCTTC. As protein: CASSRGGTSGYNEQFF.

The chain uses TRBV5-6 and TRBJ2-5; TRBD2 is a possible D gene (6 bases). Trimming took off 4 bases at V and 5 bases at J, with 24 bases between the two ends. Germline loops: CDR1 SGHDT, CDR2 YYEEEE. This CDR3 contains 17 residues. The CDR3 nucleotides read TGTGCCAGCAGCCCCAACACCGGAGTGCCCCGGGGGGAGACCCAGTACTTC. Its protein is CASSPNTGVPRGETQYF.